These 4 T cell receptor beta chains originate from one sample sequenced in a study of identical twins. TCRdb redid the calling of the 5' RACE reads with MiXCR, one entry per CDR3 protein. The sample holds about 470,000 distinct CDR3 sequences; roughly 24% are singletons and the top ten take 2.9%. The sample was also linked to a second study, of T cells expressing NK-cell markers.

Sequencing was done on a sample of CD4+ T cells sorted from blood. The source is a woman younger than 30 in good health.

This clonotype came up once. The rearrangement joins TRBV6-5 to TRBJ2-5; perhaps D is TRBD1 or TRBD2 (5 bases each). Germline CDR1 is MNHEY and CDR2 is SVGAGI. This CDR3 is 17 amino acids long. The V and J ends lost 0 bases and 4 bases respectively, with 18 bases between them. The CDR3 here is CASSYSTDRGVGETQYF. CDR3 bases: TGTGCCAGCAGTTACTCGACAGATCGGGGAGTGGGAGAGACCCAGTACTTC.

The table lists this clonotype with a count of one. V and J are TRBV7-2 and TRBJ2-7, with D perhaps matching TRBD2 (5 bases). CDR3 length equals 16 residues. The V gene lost 5 bases and the J gene lost 5 bases, with 22 bases spanning the gap. Germline CDR1 reads SGHTA; CDR2 reads FQGNSA. This chain's CDR3 is CASSPHNSAIGNEQYF. In DNA form, the CDR3 reads TGTGCCAGCAGCCCCCATAATAGCGCGATCGGAAACGAGCAGTACTTC. Combining the CDR3 with reference TRBV7-2 and TRBJ2-7 gives the whole variable domain GAGVSQSPSNKVTEKGKDVELRCDPISGHTALYWYRQSLGQGLEFLIYFQGNSAPDKSGLPSDRFSAERTGGSVSTLTIQRTQQEDSAVYLCASSPHNSAIGNEQYFGPGTRLTVT.

V and J are TRBV5-1 and TRBJ2-1; TRBD2 is a possible D gene (5 bases). The CDR3 totals 12 residues. CDR1 is SGHRS and CDR2 is YFSETQ in the germline V gene. Trimming left V 4 bases short and J 15 bases short, with 17 bases between. The CDR3 here is CASSQRSGWAFF. The CDR3 bases are TGCGCCAGCAGCCAACGGAGCGGCTGGGCGTTCTTC.

This clonotype was found a few times. The chain is built from TRBV11-2 and TRBJ1-3; possibly TRBD1 for D (5 bases). CDR3 length equals 14 residues. The V and J ends lost 0 bases and 9 bases respectively, with 12 bases between them. Germline CDR1 reads SGHAT; CDR2 reads FQNNGV. CDR3: CASSLDPGVSTIYF. The CDR3 coding sequence is TGTGCCAGCAGCTTAGATCCGGGGGTTAGCACCATATATTTT.